The 15 T cell receptor beta chains reported below all come from one sample, sequenced in a study of monozygotic twins with cystic fibrosis. Assay used: immunoSEQ multiplex PCR; TCRdb lists only in-frame clones, some missing. Of about 14,000 clones in the sample, over 75% were seen once. Sequenced: blood. These receptors all come from a boy aged 10-17 years with cystic fibrosis.

This CDR3 reads CASSFDRAYEQYF. Written as DNA, the CDR3 is TGTGCCAGCAGCTTTGACAGGGCCTACGAGCAGTACTTC. J is TRBJ2-7 and V is TRBV5-6; 7 bases are shared with TRBD1. The CDR3 is made up of 13 amino acids. Germline V gene sequence: CDR1 SGHDT, CDR2 YYEEEE. V lost 2 bases and J lost 2; bases outside the gene matches: 1.

This sequence joins TRBV2 and TRBJ1-3, with TRBD1 matching over 10 bases. Looked up from germline, CDR1 is SNHLY and CDR2 is FYNNEI. The junction had 5 bases not matched to a gene; V was cut back by 5 bases and J by 1 base. CDR3 size: 16 residues. The CDR3 loop is CASSSRTGGSGNTIYF. CDR3 in DNA: TGTGCCAGCAGTTCAAGGACAGGGGGATCTGGAAACACCATATATTTT.

The chain has TRBV19 and TRBJ1-4, with TRBD1 matching 8 bases. CDR1 and CDR2 (germline): LNHDA, SQIVND (reference sequence). This CDR3 is built from 15 residues. V lost 5 bases, J lost 3 bases, and 5 bases stayed unmatched. CDR3 residues: CASSGPGQANEKLFF. As DNA, the CDR3 is TGTGCCAGTAGTGGGCCGGGACAGGCTAATGAAAAACTGTTTTTT.

The V and J genes are TRBV21-1 and TRBJ2-4; the D call TRBD1 from the table was never checked on the DNA. TRBV21-1 is a pseudogene. This CDR3 comprises 17 residues. The CDR3 protein is CASSKETGTLAKNIQYF. The CDR3 coding sequence is TGTGCCAGCAGCAAAGAGACAGGGACACTAGCCAAAAACATTCAGTACTTC.

The chain combines TRBV5-5 with TRBJ1-6; TRBD1 might be the D (5 bases). Germline-derived CDR1 and CDR2 are SGHKS and YYEKEE (reference sequence). The CDR3 runs 15 residues. Trimming took off 5 bases at V and 8 bases at J, with 17 bases between the two ends. The CDR3 spells CASSPAAGGYSPLHF. The DNA of the CDR3 is TGTGCCAGCAGTCCAGCCGCGGGGGGGTATTCACCCCTCCACTTT. Filled out from reference TRBV5-5 and TRBJ1-6, the complete variable domain reads DAGVTQSPTHLIKTRGQQVTLRCSPISGHKSVSWYQQVLGQGPQFIFQYYEKEERGRGNFPDRFSARQFPNYSSELNVNALLLGDSALYLCASSPAAGGYSPLHFGNGTRLTVT.

The chain links TRBV6-4 to TRBJ2-5; no reliable D call. The CDR3 contains 13 residues. With 2 bases removed from V and 3 bases from J, the gap between germline ends came to 7 bases. Germline CDR1 MRHNA, CDR2 SNTAGT. The CDR3 loop reads CASSDGPEETQYF. CDR3 DNA sequence: TGTGCCAGCAGTGACGGTCCCGAAGAGACCCAGTACTTC.

V gene TRBV5-6 combines with J gene TRBJ2-7; no definite D call. The CDR3 covers 15 residues. Germline V gives CDR1 SGHDT, CDR2 YYEEEE. V shed 1 base and J shed 4 bases, with 15 bases lying between them. This chain's CDR3 is CASSLSISGKYEQYF. In nucleotides, the CDR3 is TGTGCCAGCAGCTTGTCTATATCTGGGAAATACGAGCAGTACTTC.

The chain recombines TRBV19 with TRBJ1-4, with D unresolved. The CDR3 is 14 residues long. Trimming took 2 bases from V and 9 from J, leaving 13 bases between them. Per germline, CDR1 LNHDA and CDR2 SQIVND (reference sequence). CDR3 protein: CASSINHERKKLFF. DNA for the CDR3: TGTGCCAGTAGTATAAACCATGAAAGGAAAAAACTGTTTTTT.

This chain connects TRBV6-5 to TRBJ2-2, with D tentatively TRBD1 or TRBD2 (5 bases each). V lost 0 bases and J 1 base, leaving 6 bases between the germline ends. There are 15 residues in the CDR3. Germline values: CDR1 MNHEY, CDR2 SVGAGI. The CDR3 DNA sequence: TGTGCCAGCAGTTACTCGAGGGGGAACACCGGGGAGCTGTTTTTT. Translation: CASSYSRGNTGELFF.

The chain carries TRBV6-5 and TRBJ1-2; no clear D. Germline V CDR1 and CDR2: MNHEY, SVGAGI. CDR3 length equals 14 residues. V was pared by 0 bases and J by 4 bases, with 9 bases between. The CDR3 loop is CASSYSWPTYGYTF. Written as DNA, the CDR3 is TGTGCCAGCAGTTACTCTTGGCCCACCTATGGCTACACCTTC.

This clone was recorded only once. The chain links TRBV27 to TRBJ2-7; no firm D call. This CDR3 has 13 amino acids. The V gene lost 3 bases and the J gene lost 4 bases, with 10 bases spanning the gap. From germline, CDR1 is MNHEY and CDR2 SMNVEV (reference sequence). CDR3 DNA: TGTGCCAGCAGTTTCAACCCCAAGTACGAGCAGTACTTC. Protein sequence: CASSFNPKYEQYF.

This chain joins TRBV29-1 and TRBJ2-2; TRBD1 matches 7 bases. This CDR3 comprises 15 residues. The trim removed 7 bases at V and 0 bases at J, leaving 8 bases unmatched. Germline CDR1 reads SQVTM; CDR2 reads ANQGSEA. CDR3 amino acids: CSARQGITNTGELFF. CDR3 nucleotides: TGCAGCGCGAGACAGGGAATTACGAACACCGGGGAGCTGTTTTTT.

CDR3 DNA: TGTGCCAGCAGGAGGACTAGCGGGGTCTACGAGCAGTACTTC. Its protein is CASRRTSGVYEQYF. V gene TRBV2 combines with J gene TRBJ2-7; 12 bases map to TRBD2. Germline CDR1 SNHLY, CDR2 FYNNEI. The CDR3 has 14 residues. Trimming cost V 6 bases and J 3 bases; bases outside gene matches: 3.

The J gene is TRBJ1-6, the V gene TRBV2; 8 nucleotides align to TRBD1. The V gene's germline CDR1 is SNHLY and CDR2 FYNNEI. V lost 1 base to trimming and J lost 3 bases; unmatched junction nucleotides: 5. The CDR3 consists of 17 residues. The CDR3 loop reads CASSEGTGPIYNSPLHF. Here the CDR3 DNA reads TGTGCCAGCAGTGAAGGGACAGGGCCCATCTATAATTCACCCCTCCACTTT.

Worth noting for this clone: Germline is not matched at one junction end, which may reflect a read error. J is TRBJ1-2 and V is TRBV2, with 8 bases identical to TRBD1. From germline, CDR1 is SNHLY and CDR2 FYNNEI. The CDR3 runs to 14 residues. CDR3 DNA sequence: TGTGCCAGCAGTCCCTTACCCGATGACAGGGGTTATGCCTTC. Encoded protein: CASSPLPDDRGYAF.